The text below deals with one T cell receptor (beta chain). Its antigen is still unknown. The data are from a study of blood T cells in healthy people across ages. Whole-study findings and limits: Naive CD4+ cell counts and diversity both ran higher in long-lived than in aged donors.

Using a J-beta primer mix together with a sample-barcoded 5' primer, a second PCR was run for roughly 6 to 11 cycles. TCRdb re-derived calls from the 5' RACE reads in MiXCR, one entry per CDR3 protein. This table holds roughly 1,300,000 distinct CDR3 sequences, approximately 59% found once. The TCR comes from a man in his late teens or twenties in good health. The sample comprised blood.

The CDR3, as DNA: TGCAGTGCTTGCGGGTCGGCTAATGAAAAACTGTTTTTT. Its protein is CSACGSANEKLFF. This rearrangement joins TRBV20-1 to TRBJ1-4; no clear D. Trimming removed 5 bases from V and 3 bases from J, with 10 bases in between. This CDR3 has 13 amino acids. Germline V gives CDR1 DFQATT, CDR2 SNEGSKA (reference sequence).